This is a list of T cell receptor beta chains from one sample in a study of T cell responses to AZD1222 COVID-19 vaccine. The table came from immunoSEQ multiplex PCR; TCRdb's copy has only in-frame clones and leaves some out. The sample has tens of thousands of clones, just over 85% seen once. This sample comprised peripheral blood, obtained on day 0 of AZD1222 vaccination. The receptors here all came from an adult in good health. The CDR3 runs from the conserved cysteine through the conserved F or W.

TRBJ2-1 TRBV4-1 CASSQEGQALQEQFF
TRBJ2-1 TRBV30 CAWSVRVGVRNEQFF
TRBJ2-2 TRBV19 CASSTFPGQGSWELFF
TRBJ2-2 TRBV29-1 CSVVLGSGELFF
TRBJ1-6 TRBV6-1 CASSEGAGLNSPLHF
TRBJ1-5 TRBV2 CASSEARGAGQPQHF
TRBJ1-5 TRBV28 CASTPGGGEEPQHF
TRBJ1-6 TRBV15 CATSSLNSPLHF
TRBJ2-7 TRBV15 CATSRADREIHEQYF
TRBJ2-1 TRBV5-1 CASSAATSGGGYNEQFF
TRBJ1-1 TRBV6-1 CASSERWTENTEAFF
TRBJ1-5 TRBV29-1 CSVGNRNNQPQHF
TRBJ2-1 TRBV5-1 CASSFRDFSSSYNEQFF
TRBJ1-1 TRBV7-8 CASSLVAPNTEAFF
TRBJ1-4 TRBV5-1 CASSLGTYTTNEKLFF
TRBJ2-2 TRBV30 CAWSEGVAGELFF
TRBJ1-1 TRBV30 CAWSPDIGTEAFF
TRBJ2-2 TRBV7-2 CASSLGGGNTGELFF
TRBJ2-7 TRBV27 CASGRGYAEQYF
TRBJ2-7 TRBV7-2 CASSFGQGGEQYF
TRBJ1-1 TRBV10-3 CAISEEENSFF
TRBJ1-1 TRBV19 CASSLWGMNTEAFF
TRBJ1-1 TRBV14 CASSQGGIRTEAFF
TRBJ1-5 TRBV6-2/TRBV6-3 CASSSGASNQPQHF
TRBJ1-2 TRBV11-2 CASSSKIYGYTF
TRBJ2-2 TRBV28 CASRKATGELFF
TRBJ1-1 TRBV19 CASSIRAGEEAFF
TRBJ1-1 TRBV7-2 CASSLWGGPTEAFF
TRBJ2-1 TRBV2 CASSERFIYNEQFF
TRBJ1-1 TRBV7-8 CASRRGGADTEAFF
TRBJ2-7 TRBV29-1 CSVQGTYEQYF